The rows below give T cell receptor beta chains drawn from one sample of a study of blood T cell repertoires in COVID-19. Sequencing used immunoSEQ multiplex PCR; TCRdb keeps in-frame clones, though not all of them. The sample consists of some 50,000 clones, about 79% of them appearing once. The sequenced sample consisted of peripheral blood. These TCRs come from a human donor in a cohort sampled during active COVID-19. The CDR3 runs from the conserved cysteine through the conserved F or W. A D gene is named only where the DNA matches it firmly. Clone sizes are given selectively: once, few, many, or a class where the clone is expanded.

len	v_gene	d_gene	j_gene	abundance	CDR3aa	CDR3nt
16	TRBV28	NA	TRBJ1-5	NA	CASSSGTAPGNQPQHF	TGTGCCAGCAGTAGCGGGACGGCCCCCGGCAATCAGCCCCAGCATTTT
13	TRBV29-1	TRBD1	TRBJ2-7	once	CSARTGGFTEQYF	TGCAGCGCTAGGACAGGGGGCTTTACCGAGCAGTACTTC
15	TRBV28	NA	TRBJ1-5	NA	CASSLAGGRNQPQHF	TGTGCCAGCAGTCTCGCGGGAGGCAGGAATCAGCCCCAGCATTTT
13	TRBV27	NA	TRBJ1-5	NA	CASSMQGFQPQHF	TGTGCCAGCAGTATGCAGGGGTTTCAGCCCCAGCATTTT
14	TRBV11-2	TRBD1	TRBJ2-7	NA	CASSLIQGPYEQYF	TGTGCCAGCAGCTTAATACAGGGGCCCTACGAGCAGTACTTC
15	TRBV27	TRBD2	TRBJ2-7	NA	CASSSKLAGSYEQYF	TGTGCCAGCAGTTCGAAGTTAGCGGGGAGCTACGAGCAGTACTTC
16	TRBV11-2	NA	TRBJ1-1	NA	CASSRLAYSSNTEAFF	TGTGCCAGCAGTCGACTGGCGTATTCCTCGAACACTGAAGCTTTCTTT
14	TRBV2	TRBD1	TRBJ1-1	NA	CASNPGTVKLEAFF	TGTGCCAGCAACCCCGGGACAGTGAAACTTGAAGCTTTCTTT
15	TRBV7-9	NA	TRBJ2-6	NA	CASRLDGSGANVLTF	TGTGCCAGCAGACTAGACGGCTCTGGGGCCAACGTCCTGACTTTC
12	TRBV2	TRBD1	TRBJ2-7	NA	CASSDPGGVQYF	TGTGCCAGCAGCGACCCAGGGGGCGTGCAGTACTTC
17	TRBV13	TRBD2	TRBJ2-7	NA	CASSLGLAGGPVGEQYF	TGTGCCAGCAGCTTGGGACTAGCGGGGGGCCCCGTCGGCGAGCAGTACTTC
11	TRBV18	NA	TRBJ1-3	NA	CASSLQNTIYF	TGTGCCAGCTCACTTCAAAACACCATATATTTT
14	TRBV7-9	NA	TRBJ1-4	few	CASSRSSLNEKLFF	TGTGCCAGCAGCCGCTCGAGCCTTAATGAAAAACTGTTTTTT
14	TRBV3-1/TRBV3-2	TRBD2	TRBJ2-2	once	CAGRTSGDTGELFF	TGTGCCGGGAGGACTAGCGGAGACACCGGGGAGCTGTTTTTT
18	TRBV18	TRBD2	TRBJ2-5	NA	CASSPQGTSGGSRETQYF	TGTGCCAGCTCACCACAAGGGACTAGCGGGGGGAGTAGGGAGACCCAGTACTTC
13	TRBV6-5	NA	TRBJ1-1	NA	CASSSTGSTEAFF	TGTGCCAGCAGCTCCACAGGGAGCACTGAAGCTTTCTTT
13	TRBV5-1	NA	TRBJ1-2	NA	CASSSTANYGYTF	TGCGCCAGCAGCTCGACAGCTAACTATGGCTACACCTTC
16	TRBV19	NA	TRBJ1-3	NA	CASSIGLSPSGNTIYF	TGTGCCAGTAGTATCGGTCTTAGCCCCTCTGGAAACACCATATATTTT
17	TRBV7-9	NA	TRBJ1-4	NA	CASSLGPGLTTNEKLFF	TGTGCCAGCAGCTTAGGCCCCGGGTTAACAACTAATGAAAAACTGTTTTTT
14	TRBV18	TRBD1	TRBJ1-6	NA	CASSRDRYNSPLHF	TGTGCCAGCTCACGGGACAGATATAATTCACCCCTCCACTTT
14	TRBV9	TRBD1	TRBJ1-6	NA	CASSSRTGDSPLHF	TGTGCCAGCAGCTCCCGGACAGGAGATTCACCCCTCCACTTT
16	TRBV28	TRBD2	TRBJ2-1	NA	CASSFPGGSSYNEQFF	TGTGCCAGCAGTTTTCCGGGGGGGAGCTCCTACAATGAGCAGTTCTTC
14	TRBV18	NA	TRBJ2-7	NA	CASSPARNSYEQYF	TGTGCCAGCTCACCAGCCAGGAACTCCTACGAGCAGTACTTC
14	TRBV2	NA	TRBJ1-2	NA	CASKGTNGGYGYTF	TGTGCCAGCAAGGGGACGAACGGGGGGTATGGCTACACCTTC
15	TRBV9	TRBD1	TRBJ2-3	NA	CASSEGQGRTDTQYF	TGTGCCAGCAGCGAGGGACAGGGGCGCACAGATACGCAGTATTTT
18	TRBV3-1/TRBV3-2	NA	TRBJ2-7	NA	CASSPSSRPGSGFYEQYF	TGTGCCAGCAGCCCATCCTCCCGACCGGGATCGGGGTTCTACGAGCAGTACTTC
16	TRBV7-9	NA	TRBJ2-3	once	CASSLATYLLADTQYF	TGTGCCAGCAGCTTAGCAACCTATCTCCTCGCAGATACGCAGTATTTT
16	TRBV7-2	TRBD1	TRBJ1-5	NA	CASSGQTGVWNQPQHF	TGTGCCAGCAGCGGGCAGACAGGGGTGTGGAATCAGCCCCAGCATTTT
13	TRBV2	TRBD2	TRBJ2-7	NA	CARRTRNSYEQYF	TGTGCCAGAAGGACTAGAAACTCCTACGAGCAGTACTTC
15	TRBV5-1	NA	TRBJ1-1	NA	CASSLALGRNTEAFF	TGCGCCAGCAGCTTGGCTCTAGGGAGAAACACTGAAGCTTTCTTT
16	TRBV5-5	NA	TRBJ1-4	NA	CASSLGGGATNEKLFF	TGTGCCAGCAGCTTGGGAGGCGGTGCAACTAATGAAAAACTGTTTTTT
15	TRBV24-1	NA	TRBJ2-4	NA	CATSDPRGAKNIQYF	TGTGCCACCAGTGACCCCCGCGGAGCCAAAAACATTCAGTACTTC
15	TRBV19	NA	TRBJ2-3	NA	CASKTPLDPTDTQYF	TGTGCCAGTAAAACACCACTAGACCCCACAGATACGCAGTATTTT
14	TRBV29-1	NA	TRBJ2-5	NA	CSVEAGGFQETQYF	TGCAGCGTTGAAGCGGGGGGCTTCCAAGAGACCCAGTACTTC
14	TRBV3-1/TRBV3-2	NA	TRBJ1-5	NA	CASSQQGSNQPQHF	TGTGCCAGCAGCCAACAGGGTAGCAATCAGCCCCAGCATTTT
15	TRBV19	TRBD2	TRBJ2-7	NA	CASSTRGAGGYEQYF	TGTGCCAGTAGTACCCGCGGGGCGGGAGGCTACGAGCAGTACTTC
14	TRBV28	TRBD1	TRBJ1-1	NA	CASSLGRQGLHAFF	TGTGCCAGCAGTTTAGGACGACAGGGTTTGCATGCTTTCTTT
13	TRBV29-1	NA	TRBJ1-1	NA	CSVDRGSGTEAFF	TGCAGCGTGGACCGGGGATCTGGCACTGAAGCTTTCTTT
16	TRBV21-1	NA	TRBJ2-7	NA	CASSPGLAGHSYEQYF	TGTGCCAGCAGCCCGGGACTAGCGGGGCACTCCTACGAGCAGTACTTC
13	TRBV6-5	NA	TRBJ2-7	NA	CASSYVSSYEQYF	TGTGCCAGCAGTTACGTGTCTTCCTACGAGCAGTACTTC
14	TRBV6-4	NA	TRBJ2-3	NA	CASSDSGEADTQYF	TGTGCCAGCAGTGACTCAGGGGAGGCAGATACGCAGTATTTT
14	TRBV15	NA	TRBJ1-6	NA	CATSRAHRSSPLHF	TGTGCCACCAGCAGAGCCCATCGTAGTTCACCCCTCCACTTT
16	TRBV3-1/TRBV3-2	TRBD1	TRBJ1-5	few	CASSQGRGQGNQPQHF	TGTGCCAGCAGCCAAGGACGGGGACAGGGAAATCAGCCCCAGCATTTT
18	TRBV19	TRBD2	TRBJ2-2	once	CASGLAGGTYANTGELFF	TGTGCCAGCGGACTAGCGGGAGGGACCTACGCGAACACCGGGGAGCTGTTTTTT
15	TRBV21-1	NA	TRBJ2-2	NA	CASSKARDFTGELFF	TGTGCCAGCAGCAAAGCGCGGGACTTCACCGGGGAGCTGTTTTTT
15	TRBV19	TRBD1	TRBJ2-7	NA	CASSIPGQGGYEQYF	TGTGCCAGTAGTATACCGGGACAGGGTGGATACGAGCAGTACTTC
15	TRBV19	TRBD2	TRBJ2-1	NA	CASSALAGVPNEQFF	TGTGCCAGTAGTGCCCTAGCGGGAGTGCCCAATGAGCAGTTCTTC
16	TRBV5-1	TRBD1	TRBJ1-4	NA	CASSPSPGTGWEKLFF	TGCGCCAGCAGCCCAAGCCCCGGGACAGGGTGGGAAAAACTGTTTTTT
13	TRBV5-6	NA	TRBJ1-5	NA	CASSSRGNQPQHF	TGTGCCAGCAGCTCCAGGGGCAATCAGCCCCAGCATTTT
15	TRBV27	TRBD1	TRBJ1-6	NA	CASSPDRYYNSPLHF	TGTGCCAGCAGCCCGGACAGGTACTATAATTCACCCCTCCACTTT
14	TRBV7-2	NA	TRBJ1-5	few	CASSLTVSNQPQHF	TGTGCCAGCAGCCTGACAGTAAGCAATCAGCCCCAGCATTTT
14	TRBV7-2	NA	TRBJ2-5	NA	CASSLTSTGETQYF	TGTGCCAGCAGCTTAACCTCGACGGGGGAGACCCAGTACTTC
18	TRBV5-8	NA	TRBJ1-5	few	CASSSDQTASYSNQPQHF	TGTGCCAGCAGCTCAGATCAGACAGCCAGCTATAGCAATCAGCCCCAGCATTTT
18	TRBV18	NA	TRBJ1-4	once	CASSEGIASGATNEKLFF	TGTGCCAGCTCAGAGGGTATCGCTAGTGGCGCAACTAATGAAAAACTGTTTTTT
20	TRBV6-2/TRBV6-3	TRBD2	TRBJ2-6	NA	CASSPSPFGTSYPGANVLTF	TGTGCCAGCAGTCCCTCTCCATTCGGGACTAGCTATCCTGGGGCCAACGTCCTGACTTTC
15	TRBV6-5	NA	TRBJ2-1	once	CASSQTSGPYNEQFF	TGTGCCAGCAGTCAGACTAGTGGTCCCTACAATGAGCAGTTCTTC
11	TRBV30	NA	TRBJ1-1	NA	CAWKFAREAFF	TGTGCCTGGAAGTTCGCCAGAGAAGCTTTCTTT
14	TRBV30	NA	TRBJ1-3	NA	CAWSSGFSGNTIYF	TGTGCCTGGAGTTCAGGCTTCTCTGGAAACACCATATATTTT
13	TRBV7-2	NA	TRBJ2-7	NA	CASSLGGGYEQYF	TGTGCCAGCAGCCTAGGGGGGGGCTACGAGCAGTACTTC
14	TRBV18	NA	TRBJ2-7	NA	CASSHAATYYEQYF	TGTGCCAGCTCCCACGCTGCTACCTACTACGAGCAGTACTTC